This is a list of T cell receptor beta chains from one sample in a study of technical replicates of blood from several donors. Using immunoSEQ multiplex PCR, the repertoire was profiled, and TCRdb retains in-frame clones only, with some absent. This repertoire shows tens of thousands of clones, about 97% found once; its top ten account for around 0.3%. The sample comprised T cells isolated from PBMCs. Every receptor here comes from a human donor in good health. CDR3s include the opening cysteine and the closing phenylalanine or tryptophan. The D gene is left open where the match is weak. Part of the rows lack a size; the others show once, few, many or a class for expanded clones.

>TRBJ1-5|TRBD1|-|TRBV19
TGTGCCAGTAGTTCTGACAGGGGGCGAAGTTATAGCAATCAGCCCCAGCATTTT
CASSSDRGRSYSNQPQHF
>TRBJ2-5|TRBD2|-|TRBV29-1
TGCAGCGTTGGCCTAGCGGGAGGAGAGACCCAGTACTTC
CSVGLAGGETQYF
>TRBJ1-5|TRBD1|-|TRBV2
TGTGCCAGCAGGTTGGACAGGGGCTTTAATCAGCCCCAGCATTTT
CASRLDRGFNQPQHF
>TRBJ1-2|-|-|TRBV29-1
TGCAGCGTTGGCAATACAGGCAACTATGGCTACACCTTC
CSVGNTGNYGYTF
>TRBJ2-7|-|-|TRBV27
TGTGCCAGCAGTTTATCAGCGCTTTACGAGCAGTACTTC
CASSLSALYEQYF
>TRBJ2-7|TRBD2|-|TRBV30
TGTGCCTGGACTAGCGGCTCCTACGAGCAGTACTTC
CAWTSGSYEQYF
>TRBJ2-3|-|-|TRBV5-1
TGCGCCAGCAGCTCCACCTACACAGATACGCAGTATTTT
CASSSTYTDTQYF
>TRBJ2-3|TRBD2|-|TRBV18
TGTGCCAGCTCACCGACTAGCGGTGGGGATACGCAGTATTTT
CASSPTSGGDTQYF
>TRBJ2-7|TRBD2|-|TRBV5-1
TGCGCCAGCAGCTTTAGCGGGAGTAAGTACGAGCAGTACTTC
CASSFSGSKYEQYF
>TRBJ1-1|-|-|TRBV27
TGTGCCAGCAGTTTAGACAGGCCTATGAACACTGAAGCTTTCTTT
CASSLDRPMNTEAFF
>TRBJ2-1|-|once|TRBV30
TGTGCCTGGAGTGGAGTAGCCGGCAATGAGCAGTTCTTC
CAWSGVAGNEQFF
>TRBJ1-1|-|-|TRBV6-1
TGTGCCAGCAATGACAGGACAAATGAAGCTTTCTTT
CASNDRTNEAFF
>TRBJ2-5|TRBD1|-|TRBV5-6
TGTGCCAGCAGCCCACAGGGGGCGGAGACCCAGTACTTC
CASSPQGAETQYF
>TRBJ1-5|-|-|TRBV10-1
TGCGCCAGCAGTGGAGAAGCCCATAGCAATCAGCCCCAGCATTTT
CASSGEAHSNQPQHF
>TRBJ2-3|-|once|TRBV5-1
TGCGCCAGCAGCTCAAGACTGACTAGCACAGATACGCAGTATTTT
CASSSRLTSTDTQYF
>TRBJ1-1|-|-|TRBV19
TGTGCCAGTAGTTTGGGTACAGGATACACTGAAGCTTTCTTT
CASSLGTGYTEAFF
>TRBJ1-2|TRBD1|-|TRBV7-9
TGTGCCAGCAGCTCCGGGACAGTCAACTATGGCTACACCTTC
CASSSGTVNYGYTF
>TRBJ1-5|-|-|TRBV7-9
TGTGCCAGCAGTTCGGGGGGGCCCCAGCATTTT
CASSSGGPQHF
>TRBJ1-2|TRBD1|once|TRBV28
TGTGCCAGCAAGGGGACAGGTCCAAGCTATGGCTACACCTTC
CASKGTGPSYGYTF
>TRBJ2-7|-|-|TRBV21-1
TGTGCCCGCGGGGAATCCTCCTACGAGCAGTACTTC
CARGESSYEQYF
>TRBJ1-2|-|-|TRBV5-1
TGCGCCAGCAGCCCACAGGAGTCAAATGGCTACACCTTC
CASSPQESNGYTF
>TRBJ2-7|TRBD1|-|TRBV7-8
TGTGCCAGCAGCTCAAGGACAGGTAGGGGCTACGAGCAGTACTTC
CASSSRTGRGYEQYF
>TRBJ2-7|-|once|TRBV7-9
TGTGCCAGCAGCTCTGTGTGGGGAAGGGGGTCATACGAGCAGTACTTC
CASSSVWGRGSYEQYF
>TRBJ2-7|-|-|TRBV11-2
TGTGCCAGCAGCTTAGATGTGAGGAGATCTTTCGAGCAGTACTTC
CASSLDVRRSFEQYF
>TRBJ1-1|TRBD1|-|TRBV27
TGTGCCAGCAGATGGACAGGGGGCACTGAAGCTTTCTTT
CASRWTGGTEAFF
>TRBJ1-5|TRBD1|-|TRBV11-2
TGTGCCAGCTGGGGTACTATCGACAGGGTTCGTCAGCCCCAGCATTTT
CASWGTIDRVRQPQHF
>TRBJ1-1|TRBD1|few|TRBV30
TGTGCCTGTCCGGGACAGGGGGCCGGGACTGAAGCTTTCTTT
CACPGQGAGTEAFF
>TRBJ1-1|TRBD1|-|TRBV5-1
TGCGCCAGCAGCGCAACAGGGGCAGGAGACACTGAAGCTTTCTTT
CASSATGAGDTEAFF
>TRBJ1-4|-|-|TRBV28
TGTGCCAGCAGTTTAACGCAGGGATCAAGTGAAAAACTGTTTTTT
CASSLTQGSSEKLFF
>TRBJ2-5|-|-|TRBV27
TGTGCCAGCAGTTTACCCAACCAAGAGACCCAGTACTTC
CASSLPNQETQYF
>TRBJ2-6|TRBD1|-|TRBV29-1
TGCAGCGTTTCGGGACAGTCCCTAAAACTTTCTGGGGCCAACGTCCTGACTTTC
CSVSGQSLKLSGANVLTF
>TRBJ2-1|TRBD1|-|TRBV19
TGTGCCAGTAGCAACCGGGAAAAAATACAGGGGGCTCCGAGAACGAATGAGCAGTTCTTC
CASSNREKIQGAPRTNEQFF
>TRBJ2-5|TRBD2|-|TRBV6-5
TGTGCCAGCAGTTACTCCGGGCTAGCGGGGGGAGAGACCCAGTACTTC
CASSYSGLAGGETQYF
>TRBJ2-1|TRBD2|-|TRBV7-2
TGTGCCAGCAGCTTAAATCCCCTAGCGGGAGCCTACAATGAGCAGTTCTTC
CASSLNPLAGAYNEQFF
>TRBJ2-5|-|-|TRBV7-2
TGTGCCAGCAGGCTAGAGTCAGAGACCCAGTACTTC
CASRLESETQYF
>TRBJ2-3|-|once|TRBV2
TGTGCCAGGGAGGGAGATACGCAGTATTTT
CAREGDTQYF
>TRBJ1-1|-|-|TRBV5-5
TGTGCCAGCCTCGGGGGGCACACTGAAGCTTTCTTT
CASLGGHTEAFF
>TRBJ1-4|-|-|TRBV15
TGTGCCACCAGCAGAGATCTGGCTGGGGGCGAACTGTTTTTT
CATSRDLAGGELFF
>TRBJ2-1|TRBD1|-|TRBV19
TGTGCCAGTAGTAGACAGGGGGGAAATGAGCAGTTCTTC
CASSRQGGNEQFF
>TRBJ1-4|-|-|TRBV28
TGTGCCAGCAGTTTTATAGCAACTAATGAAAAACTGTTTTTT
CASSFIATNEKLFF
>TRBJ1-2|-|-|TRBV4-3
TGCGCCAGCAGCCAAGCCCTTGACAGTGGCTACACCTTC
CASSQALDSGYTF
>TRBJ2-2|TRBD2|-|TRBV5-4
TGTGCCAGCAGCCGACTAGCGGGAGGCACCGGGGAGCTGTTTTTT
CASSRLAGGTGELFF
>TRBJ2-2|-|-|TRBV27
TGTGCCAGCAGACCGGGACAAAGAACCGGGGAGCTGTTTTTT
CASRPGQRTGELFF
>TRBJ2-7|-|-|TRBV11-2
TGTGCCAGCAGCTTAGGGCAGGGGACATACGAGCAGTACTTC
CASSLGQGTYEQYF
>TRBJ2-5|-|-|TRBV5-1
TGCGCCAGCAGCAGGAACCTCGGGGGAGAGACCCAGTACTTC
CASSRNLGGETQYF
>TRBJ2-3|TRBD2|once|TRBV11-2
TGTGCCAGCAGCATACTAGCGGGAGGCTCCACAGATACGCAGTATTTT
CASSILAGGSTDTQYF
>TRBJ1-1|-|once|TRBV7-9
TGTGCCAGCAGCGTAATAGGGGGTTTGAACACTGAAGCTTTCTTT
CASSVIGGLNTEAFF
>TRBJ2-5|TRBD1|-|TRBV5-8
TGTGCCAGCAGCTGGGGACAGGGGGCAGGGGAGACCCAGTACTTC
CASSWGQGAGETQYF
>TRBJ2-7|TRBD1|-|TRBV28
TGTGCCAGCAGTTCTTCATATAGGGGACAGGGGGCTAACGAGCAGTACTTC
CASSSSYRGQGANEQYF